The rows below give T cell receptor beta chains drawn from one sample of a study of cytomegalovirus exposure and HLA in healthy donors. Profiled with immunoSEQ multiplex PCR; TCRdb holds only in-frame clones, not every one. The table records tens of thousands of clones, around 69% of them present only once. The sample taken for sequencing was PBMCs. The receptors stem from a woman aged 30 to 39 in good health and CMV-seronegative. Both conserved end residues are part of each CDR3. The order of the fields is V gene, J gene, D gene, clone size, CDR3 DNA, CDR3 protein. D genes are given only for firm matches. Some rows have no size entry. The others give once, few or many, or a class for an expanded clone.

V: TRBV10-3
J: TRBJ2-5
D: TRBD2
size: .
DNA: TGTGCCATCAGTGAATCGACTAGCGGTGGAGAGACCCAGTACTTC
CDR3: CAISESTSGGETQYF

V: TRBV7-2
J: TRBJ2-3
D: .
size: few
DNA: TGTGCCAGCAGCTCGCAGATAACGCAGTATTTT
CDR3: CASSSQITQYF

V: TRBV7-2
J: TRBJ2-3
D: .
size: few
DNA: TGTGCCAGCAGCTTAGTTAACACAGATACGCAGTATTTT
CDR3: CASSLVNTDTQYF

V: TRBV6-5
J: TRBJ2-7
D: TRBD1
size: .
DNA: TGTGCCAGCAGTGAATGGGACAGGGTGGGAGAGCAGTACTTC
CDR3: CASSEWDRVGEQYF

V: TRBV30
J: TRBJ2-2
D: TRBD2
size: .
DNA: TGTGCCTGGCAATCCGGGACTAGCGATGTGTCGGAGCTGTTTTTT
CDR3: CAWQSGTSDVSELFF

V: TRBV5-1
J: TRBJ1-6
D: .
size: .
DNA: TGCGCCAGCAGCTTGGAACCGACTAGTAATTCACCCCTCCACTTT
CDR3: CASSLEPTSNSPLHF

V: TRBV21-1
J: TRBJ1-2
D: .
size: few
DNA: TGTGCCAGCAGCAGAATGGACAGAATTAACTATGGCTACACCTTC
CDR3: CASSRMDRINYGYTF

V: TRBV25-1
J: TRBJ1-6
D: TRBD1
size: .
DNA: TGTGCCAGCAGTGAAACAGGGGATACTTCACCCCTCCACTTT
CDR3: CASSETGDTSPLHF

V: TRBV7-9
J: TRBJ2-4
D: TRBD1
size: .
DNA: TGTGCCTACAGGGGGTACGGAAACATTCAGTACTTC
CDR3: CAYRGYGNIQYF

V: TRBV29-1
J: TRBJ2-7
D: TRBD1
size: .
DNA: TGCAGCGCCAGGACGTACAGGGGGCGCTTCGAGCAGTACTTC
CDR3: CSARTYRGRFEQYF

V: TRBV10-1
J: TRBJ2-1
D: TRBD1
size: once
DNA: TGCGCCAGCAACCCTGGACAGGGGGGTTACAATGAGCAGTTCTTC
CDR3: CASNPGQGGYNEQFF

V: TRBV29-1
J: TRBJ1-1
D: .
size: .
DNA: TGCAGCGTTGGACAGGATGGTGAAGCTTTCTTT
CDR3: CSVGQDGEAFF

V: TRBV6-5
J: TRBJ1-1
D: .
size: .
DNA: TGTGCCAGCAGTTCGAGGAACTGGAACACTGAAGCTTTCTTT
CDR3: CASSSRNWNTEAFF

V: TRBV30
J: TRBJ2-3
D: TRBD2
size: .
DNA: TGTGCCTGGATGGGGGGGGAGTCCTTCACAGATACGCAGTATTTT
CDR3: CAWMGGESFTDTQYF

V: TRBV6-5
J: TRBJ2-7
D: TRBD2
size: .
DNA: TGTGCCAGCAGTTACTCGTTGGGGAGCGGGACCTACGAGCAGTACTTC
CDR3: CASSYSLGSGTYEQYF

V: TRBV7-9
J: TRBJ1-2
D: .
size: .
DNA: TGTGCCAGCAGTCAGGTAACAGGGAACTATGGCTACACCTTC
CDR3: CASSQVTGNYGYTF

V: TRBV29-1
J: TRBJ2-5
D: .
size: .
DNA: TGCAGCGTGAGTGGTGGGGCTAGCGATGGGACCCAGTACTTC
CDR3: CSVSGGASDGTQYF

V: TRBV14
J: TRBJ2-1
D: .
size: .
DNA: TGTGCCAGCAGCCAAAAAAGGACTATCTACAATGAGCAGTTCTTC
CDR3: CASSQKRTIYNEQFF

V: TRBV29-1
J: TRBJ2-1
D: .
size: .
DNA: TGCAGCGTCAATTTAGCGGCAACCTACAATGAGCAGTTCTTC
CDR3: CSVNLAATYNEQFF

V: TRBV6-5
J: TRBJ1-6
D: .
size: .
DNA: TGTGCCAGCAGTTACTCCGTCGGGAGAAGAATAGTCCTCCACTTT
CDR3: CASSYSVGRRIVLHF

V: TRBV5-1
J: TRBJ2-5
D: .
size: .
DNA: TGCGCCAGCAGCCCCCTACGAGGCCTTCAAGAGACCCAGTACTTC
CDR3: CASSPLRGLQETQYF

V: TRBV4-1
J: TRBJ1-4
D: .
size: .
DNA: TGCGCCAGCAGCCAAGGCGGGGGAACTAATGAAAAACTGTTTTTT
CDR3: CASSQGGGTNEKLFF

V: TRBV6-5
J: TRBJ1-1
D: .
size: .
DNA: TGTGCCAGCAGTTACTCAGGGACTACGAACACTGAAGCTTTCTTT
CDR3: CASSYSGTTNTEAFF

V: TRBV4-2
J: TRBJ2-1
D: .
size: .
DNA: TGTGCCAGCAGCCCATCACGGGGACAAGCGGGGTCGGAGGATGAGCAGTTCTTC
CDR3: CASSPSRGQAGSEDEQFF

V: TRBV29-1
J: TRBJ2-7
D: TRBD1
size: .
DNA: TGCAGCGTTGAAGAGCCGGGACAGGGCCACGAGCAGTACTTC
CDR3: CSVEEPGQGHEQYF

V: TRBV7-6
J: TRBJ1-1
D: .
size: once
DNA: TGTGCCAGCAGCCTGACCAGGGTGAACACTGAAGCTTTCTTT
CDR3: CASSLTRVNTEAFF

V: TRBV5-1
J: TRBJ2-7
D: .
size: .
DNA: TGCGCCAGCAGCGCCCGGTCGGGTACAGGGTCAGGCGAGCAGTACTTC
CDR3: CASSARSGTGSGEQYF

V: TRBV2
J: TRBJ1-2
D: .
size: .
DNA: TGTGCCAGCAGTGACAGGATACGAGCTGGCTACACCTTC
CDR3: CASSDRIRAGYTF

V: TRBV6-5
J: TRBJ2-1
D: .
size: .
DNA: TGTGCCAGCAGCCAAACAGGGACAATCAACAATGAGCAGTTCTTC
CDR3: CASSQTGTINNEQFF

V: TRBV30
J: TRBJ1-2
D: .
size: .
DNA: TGTGCCTGGAGTGTAAGGTTTGGGCTGGCCTTC
CDR3: CAWSVRFGLAF

V: TRBV6-5
J: TRBJ2-2
D: .
size: .
DNA: TGTGCCAGCAGTTTTAGCGTCACCGGGGAGCTGTTTTTT
CDR3: CASSFSVTGELFF

V: TRBV28
J: TRBJ2-1
D: .
size: .
DNA: TGTGCCAGCAGTATCATCAGGGCCGGTGAGCAGTTCTTC
CDR3: CASSIIRAGEQFF

V: TRBV5-8
J: TRBJ2-1
D: TRBD2
size: few
DNA: TGTGCCAGCAGCTTAAGCGGGAGGTCCTACAATGAGCAGTTCTTC
CDR3: CASSLSGRSYNEQFF

V: TRBV30
J: TRBJ1-1
D: TRBD1
size: .
DNA: TGTGCCTGGAGGGGACAGGGTTTTATGAACACTGAAGCTTTCTTT
CDR3: CAWRGQGFMNTEAFF

V: TRBV6-1
J: TRBJ2-1
D: .
size: once
DNA: TGTGCCAGCAGTAGAGCGGTTAGCTCCTACAATGAGCAGTTCTTC
CDR3: CASSRAVSSYNEQFF

V: TRBV30
J: TRBJ1-1
D: TRBD1
size: .
DNA: TGTGCCTGGAGCCGGACAGGGGCCACTGAAGCTTTCTTT
CDR3: CAWSRTGATEAFF

V: TRBV5-1
J: TRBJ2-1
D: .
size: .
DNA: TGCGCCAGCAGCTTGGCCTCCTCTAGCTCCAATGAGCAGTTCTTC
CDR3: CASSLASSSSNEQFF

V: TRBV15
J: TRBJ2-5
D: TRBD1
size: .
DNA: TGTGCCACCAGCGGCGACAGGGTAAAGTACTTC
CDR3: CATSGDRVKYF

V: TRBV30
J: TRBJ2-1
D: .
size: .
DNA: TGTGCCTGGAGTGTAGGACTCCTCTCCGGCGGGCAGTTCTTC
CDR3: CAWSVGLLSGGQFF

V: TRBV5-6
J: TRBJ2-7
D: .
size: .
DNA: TGTGCCAGCAGCCTACGGAGAAGCTACGAGCAGTACTTC
CDR3: CASSLRRSYEQYF

V: TRBV29-1
J: TRBJ1-1
D: .
size: .
DNA: TGCAGCGTTGAGCGGACAGCCATGAACACTGAAGCTTTCTTT
CDR3: CSVERTAMNTEAFF

V: TRBV28
J: TRBJ1-5
D: .
size: .
DNA: TGTGCCAGCAGTTTAGAGGGGAGGAAACAGCCCCAGCATTTT
CDR3: CASSLEGRKQPQHF

V: TRBV7-9
J: TRBJ2-2
D: TRBD1
size: once
DNA: TGTGCCAGCGGTCCGGGACAGACATTCACCGGGGAGCTGTTTTTT
CDR3: CASGPGQTFTGELFF